The 31 T cell receptor beta chains given below trace back to one sample, sequenced in a study of OX40 agonist ivuxolimab in advanced cancers. The method was immunoSEQ multiplex PCR; TCRdb's version includes in-frame clones alone and lacks a portion of them. The sample lists about 130,000 clones; under 95% were seen once. The source was CD4+ or CD8+ T cells sorted from blood, collected in a trial of the OX40 agonist ivuxolimab. Receptor source: an adult with an advanced solid tumor such as melanoma, head and neck, liver or kidney cancer.

The V gene is TRBV28, the J gene TRBJ1-2; D gene ambiguous. Germline CDR1 MDHEN, CDR2 SYDVKM. Trimming took 1 base from V and 8 from J, leaving 11 bases between them. The CDR3 sequence is 13 residues long. CDR3 DNA sequence: TGTGCCAGCAGTTTATCAAGGGCGGCAGGCTACACCTTC. Residues: CASSLSRAAGYTF.

This clone was seen a single time. CDR3 sequence: CASSIPTGEHYGYTF. The CDR3 coding sequence is TGTGCCAGTAGTATACCCACAGGGGAGCACTATGGCTACACCTTC. The rearrangement links TRBV19 to TRBJ1-2, with 7 bases matching TRBD1. V lost 2 bases to trimming and J lost 3 bases; unmatched junction nucleotides: 6. This CDR3 contains 15 residues. CDR1 LNHDA and CDR2 SQIVND come from the germline V gene (reference sequence).

The chain couples TRBV5-4 to TRBJ2-1, with unresolved D. CDR3 length: 12 residues. Germline-derived CDR1 and CDR2 are SGHNT and YYREEE (reference sequence). V lost 2 bases to trimming and J lost 9 bases, with 9 bases between them. The DNA for the CDR3 is TGTGCCAGCAGCTTTCTACCGAGTGAGCAGTTCTTC. As protein: CASSFLPSEQFF.

The chain is built from TRBV10-2 and TRBJ2-5; weak D call: TRBD2 (6 bases). The J call may be incorrect, as the DNA end agrees better with TRBJ2-7. The germline V gene encodes CDR1 WSHSY and CDR2 SAAADI. The CDR3 is 16 amino acids. The CDR3 is CASDLPGGTADYEQYF. The CDR3 DNA follows: TGCGCCTCCGACCTACCCGGCGGGACTGCCGACTACGAGCAGTACTTC.

This chain joins TRBV19 and TRBJ1-4; D is perhaps TRBD1 (5 bases). The V gene's germline CDR1 is LNHDA and CDR2 SQIVND (reference sequence). V was shortened by 11 bases and J by 0 bases, with 16 bases between the two germline ends. The CDR3 has 15 residues. This CDR3 is CAAGPLLATNEKLFF. In nucleotides, the CDR3 is TGTGCCGCGGGGCCTCTTCTCGCAACTAATGAAAAACTGTTTTTT.

About this clone: Within the sample, other DNA sequences also encode this same CDR3. The chain recombines TRBV5-1 with TRBJ2-3; D remains ambiguous. Germline-derived CDR1 and CDR2 are SGHRS and YFSETQ. Trimming took off 0 bases at V and 1 base at J, with 3 bases between the two ends. There are 13 residues in the CDR3. The CDR3 nucleotides read TGCGCCAGCAGCTTGGGGGGCACAGATACGCAGTATTTT. This codes for CASSLGGTDTQYF.

This rearrangement joins TRBV18 to TRBJ2-7; D is uncertain. The CDR3 spans 15 residues. Trimming left V 3 bases short and J 3 bases short, with 15 bases between. CDR1 and CDR2 (germline): KGHSH, LQKENI. The CDR3 DNA sequence: TGTGCCAGCTCACCTTGGGCAAACTCGGACTACGAGCAGTACTTC. The encoded protein is CASSPWANSDYEQYF.

The CDR3 is CASSPGLAGGEGTGELFF. CDR3 DNA: TGTGCCAGCAGCCCGGGACTAGCGGGAGGTGAAGGGACCGGGGAGCTGTTTTTT. V usage is TRBV4-2 and J usage is TRBJ2-2, with TRBD2 matching 15 bases. Germline lookup yields CDR1 LGHNA and CDR2 YNFKEQ. V shed 4 bases, J shed 5 bases, and the junction held 8 bases outside the gene matches. CDR3 length: 18 amino acids.

The gene calls are TRBV11-2 and TRBJ2-5; maybe TRBD1 (6 bases). The DNA end lines up better with TRBJ2-7; the J call may be wrong. This CDR3 is built from 14 residues. Germline values: CDR1 SGHAT, CDR2 FQNNGV. CDR3 sequence (DNA): TGTGCCAGCAGCCTCACTGGCAGGGGCCACGAGCAGTACTTC. Residues: CASSLTGRGHEQYF.

The rearrangement links TRBV12-5 to TRBJ1-2, with D tentatively TRBD1 (5 bases). In germline, CDR1 is LGHNT, CDR2 FRNRAP. The V and J ends lost 5 bases and 4 bases respectively, with 14 bases between them. This CDR3 is 14 amino acids long. The CDR3 spells CASGIPGGAYGYTF. CDR3 coding DNA: TGTGCTAGTGGTATCCCCGGGGGTGCCTATGGCTACACCTTC.

V gene TRBV29-1 combines with J gene TRBJ1-1, with a possible D match to TRBD1 (5 bases). This CDR3 has 14 residues. The V and J ends lost 6 bases and 1 base respectively, with 15 bases between them. The V gene's germline CDR1 is SQVTM and CDR2 ANQGSEA. The CDR3: CSVEETEPNTEAFF. Written as DNA, the CDR3 is TGCAGCGTGGAGGAGACAGAGCCGAACACTGAAGCTTTCTTT.

CDR3 nucleotides: TGCGCCAGCAGTGAGTCGATCGTACGAGAGACCCAGTACTTC. Its protein is CASSESIVRETQYF. The V gene is TRBV10-1, the J gene TRBJ2-5; D not resolved. This CDR3 comprises 14 residues. Germline CDR1 reads WNHNN; CDR2 reads SYGVQD (reference sequence). V was clipped by 0 bases and J by 4 bases, with 9 bases between them.

The chain joins TRBV7-9 to TRBJ2-2; no definite D call. The CDR3 sequence is 15 residues long. The V end was cut by 5 bases, the J end by 2 bases, with 12 bases between. Germline loops: CDR1 SEHNR, CDR2 FQNEAQ (reference sequence). The CDR3 sequence is CASSTQGSNTGELFF. CDR3 in DNA: TGTGCCAGCAGCACCCAAGGTAGTAACACCGGGGAGCTGTTTTTT.

The J gene is TRBJ2-1, the V gene TRBV9, with D perhaps matching TRBD2 (7 bases). The CDR3 has 16 amino acids. With 4 bases removed from V and 0 bases from J, the gap between germline ends came to 14 bases. Germline CDR1 reads SGDLS; CDR2 reads YYNGEE. The CDR3: CASSPPAGASYNEQFF. In nucleotides, the CDR3 is TGTGCCAGCAGCCCTCCCGCGGGGGCCTCCTACAATGAGCAGTTCTTC.

The chain is built from TRBV19 and TRBJ2-7; D gene uncertain. Germline V gene data show CDR1 as LNHDA and CDR2 as SQIVND (reference sequence). The CDR3 consists of 14 residues. V was pared by 5 bases and J by 0 bases, with 11 bases between. CDR3 loop: CASSPWAASYEQYF. CDR3 nucleotide sequence: TGTGCCAGTAGTCCTTGGGCAGCCTCCTACGAGCAGTACTTC.

The chain combines TRBV10-3 with TRBJ2-6; D unresolved. The germline V gene encodes CDR1 ENHRY and CDR2 SYGVKD. This CDR3 contains 14 residues. V was pared by 2 bases and J by 0 bases, with 2 bases between. The CDR3 loop reads CAISENSGANVLTF. The CDR3, as DNA: TGTGCCATCAGTGAGAACTCTGGGGCCAACGTCCTGACTTTC.

The rearrangement joins TRBV27 to TRBJ2-7; maybe TRBD1 (6 bases). With 5 bases removed from V and 3 bases from J, the gap between germline ends came to 17 bases. The CDR3 consists of 15 residues. Germline CDR1 reads MNHEY; CDR2 reads SMNVEV (reference sequence). The CDR3, as DNA: TGTGCCAGCAGTCGAGAGGTCGGGACAAACTACGAGCAGTACTTC. This codes for CASSREVGTNYEQYF.

This clone is a singleton in its sample. CDR3 sequence reads: CASSVDPGNNEQFF. In nucleotides, the CDR3 is TGTGCCAGCAGCGTAGACCCGGGAAACAATGAGCAGTTCTTC. The chain couples TRBV9 to TRBJ2-1, with D possibly TRBD2 on 5 matching bases. CDR1 and CDR2 (germline): SGDLS, YYNGEE. The CDR3 loop spans 14 amino acids. V lost 0 bases and J 5 bases, leaving 9 bases between the germline ends.

This chain uses TRBV5-1 with TRBJ2-5, with a possible D match to TRBD2 (7 bases). This CDR3 is 16 amino acids long. Germline values: CDR1 SGHRS, CDR2 YFSETQ. V shed 4 bases and J shed 5 bases, with 21 bases lying between them. The CDR3 here is CASSRFESGGVETQYF. The CDR3 nucleotides read TGCGCCAGCAGCCGGTTTGAGTCGGGGGGCGTCGAGACCCAGTACTTC.

CDR3 bases: TGTGCCAGCAGTTTACGGGCAACCGCGGAAAAACTGTTTTTT. It codes for CASSLRATAEKLFF. This rearrangement joins TRBV27 to TRBJ1-4; unclear D gene. The CDR3 has 14 residues. From germline, CDR1 is MNHEY and CDR2 SMNVEV (reference sequence). The ends were cut back, 2 bases at V and 8 bases at J, with 12 bases in the middle.

The rearrangement links TRBV6-5 to TRBJ1-2, with a tentative D call TRBD1 (5 bases). Germline V CDR1 and CDR2: MNHEY, SVGAGI. Trimming stripped 10 bases from V and 2 bases from J, with 11 bases between. The CDR3 is 12 amino acids. CDR3 nucleotide sequence: TGTGCCACCAGGGCATTAAACTATGGCTACACCTTC. Amino acid sequence: CATRALNYGYTF.

The chain joins TRBV11-2 to TRBJ2-7, with D uncertain. CDR1 is SGHAT, CDR2 FQNNGV, per germline. Deletions cut 4 bases from V and 4 bases from J, with 14 bases between. The CDR3 runs 14 residues. The CDR3: CASSSRAEAYEQYF. Here the CDR3 DNA reads TGTGCCAGCAGCTCCCGGGCCGAGGCATACGAGCAGTACTTC.

This chain links TRBV27 with TRBJ1-1, with a possible D match to TRBD1 (5 bases). The length of the CDR3 is 14 residues. CDR1 and CDR2 from the germline V gene are MNHEY and SMNVEV (reference sequence). Trimming cost V 6 bases and J 5 bases, with 16 bases left between them. The CDR3 spells CASRFTPGRTEAFF. The CDR3 bases are TGTGCCAGCAGGTTTACCCCGGGGCGGACTGAAGCTTTCTTT.

The genes are TRBV5-6 and TRBJ2-2; 8 bases fit TRBD1. Germline values: CDR1 SGHDT, CDR2 YYEEEE. This CDR3 is 14 amino acids long. With 4 bases clipped from V and 6 bases from J, the junction kept 5 bases outside the gene matches. As DNA, the CDR3 is TGTGCCAGCAGCCAAAACAGGGGGGCCGGGGAGCTGTTTTTT. Translated, it gives CASSQNRGAGELFF.

The chain uses TRBV30 and TRBJ1-5, with 8 bases matching TRBD1. Germline CDR1 is GTSNPN and CDR2 is SVGIG (reference sequence). The CDR3 consists of 16 residues. V lost 2 bases and J lost 0; bases outside the gene matches: 6. Here the CDR3 reads CAWSSGTGYSNQPQHF. CDR3 bases: TGTGCCTGGAGTTCCGGGACAGGTTATAGCAATCAGCCCCAGCATTTT.

This clone was found once. The chain uses TRBV9 and TRBJ2-2, with D possibly being TRBD2 (5 bases). The CDR3 contains 16 residues. The ends were cut back, 4 bases at V and 0 bases at J, with 13 bases in the middle. Germline V gene data show CDR1 as SGDLS and CDR2 as YYNGEE. This CDR3 reads CASSREGYTNTGELFF. CDR3 bases: TGTGCCAGCAGCCGGGAAGGGTATACGAACACCGGGGAGCTGTTTTTT.

This clone has only one observation. CDR3 sequence (DNA): TGTGCCAGTAAGGAGTCGGTGGCGGTGAACACTGAAGCTTTCTTT. Translation gives CASKESVAVNTEAFF. This sequence joins TRBV19 and TRBJ1-1; the D is unclear. Trimming pared 7 bases from V and 0 bases from J, leaving 15 bases between. The CDR3 sequence is 15 residues long. Germline V gives CDR1 LNHDA, CDR2 SQIVND (reference sequence).

V usage is TRBV6-5 and J usage is TRBJ1-5, with D unresolved. The V end was cut by 3 bases, the J end by 1 base, with 7 bases between. Per the germline V gene, CDR1 is MNHEY and CDR2 is SVGAGI. The CDR3 runs 14 residues. CDR3 nucleotide sequence: TGTGCCAGCAGTTATTCTGAGAGCAATCAGCCCCAGCATTTT. Protein sequence: CASSYSESNQPQHF.

The chain couples TRBV7-6 to TRBJ2-7; tentatively, D is TRBD2 (5 bases). CDR3 size: 14 residues. Germline CDR1 SGHVS, CDR2 FNYEAQ. Trimming stripped 3 bases from V and 0 bases from J, with 9 bases between. CDR3 sequence reads: CASSFAGSSYEQYF. Here the CDR3 DNA reads TGTGCCAGCAGCTTCGCGGGCAGCTCCTACGAGCAGTACTTC. Full variable domain (outside the CDR3, taken from reference TRBV7-6 and TRBJ2-7): GAGVSQSPRYKVTKRGQDVALRCDPISGHVSLYWYRQALGQGPEFLTYFNYEAQQDKSGLPNDRFSAERPEGSISTLTIQRTEQRDSAMYRCASSFAGSSYEQYFGPGTRLTVT.

This chain connects TRBV29-1 to TRBJ2-1; 13 bases fit TRBD2. Per the germline V gene, CDR1 is SQVTM and CDR2 is ANQGSEA. Unmatched junction bases numbered 4, after V lost 3 bases and J lost 5 bases. The CDR3 length is 15 residues. CDR3 DNA sequence: TGCAGCGTTGATGGGACTAGCGGGACCAACAATGAGCAGTTCTTC. This translates into CSVDGTSGTNNEQFF.

This clone is a singleton in its sample. The V and J genes are TRBV28 and TRBJ1-2, with D tentatively TRBD1 (5 bases). CDR1 and CDR2 from the germline V gene are MDHEN and SYDVKM. V shed 10 bases and J shed 3 bases, with 24 bases lying between them. This CDR3 spans 16 amino acids. In DNA, the CDR3 is TGTGCCACCTTTCAGGGAGGGTTTGGCGGTCACTATGGCTACACCTTC. As protein: CATFQGGFGGHYGYTF.